A selection of T cell receptor beta chains follows, all from one sample in a study of blood T cell repertoires in COVID-19. The assay was immunoSEQ multiplex PCR, and TCRdb's table has in-frame clones only and misses some. The sample yields under 200,000 clones, 70% to 90% seen once. The sequenced material came from peripheral blood. These receptors were taken from a woman of 80 years or more with acute or convalescent COVID-19. The CDR3 runs from the conserved cysteine through the conserved F or W. Each record gives: V gene, clone size, D gene, J gene, CDR3 DNA, CDR3 protein. D genes are given only for firm matches. Clone size, where shown, is once, few, many, or a class for clones that have expanded.

V: TRBV9; size: -; D: -; J: TRBJ2-7; DNA: TGTGCCAGCAGCGTAGGAGGGAGTGACCCTGTGGCCTACGAGCAGTACTTC; CDR3: CASSVGGSDPVAYEQYF
V: TRBV29-1; size: -; D: -; J: TRBJ2-7; DNA: TGCAGCGTTGGGTACAGTACCTACGAGCAGTACTTC; CDR3: CSVGYSTYEQYF
V: TRBV5-6; size: -; D: -; J: TRBJ2-5; DNA: TGTGCCAGCAGCTTGAAAGGGGGAGTAGAGACCCAGTACTTC; CDR3: CASSLKGGVETQYF
V: TRBV4-3; size: once; D: TRBD1; J: TRBJ1-2; DNA: TGCGCCAGCAGCCTGGTTGGCAGGGGGCACGGCTACACCTTC; CDR3: CASSLVGRGHGYTF
V: TRBV5-4; size: -; D: -; J: TRBJ1-3; DNA: TGTGCCTGGCAGAGGGACTCTGGAAACACCATATATTTT; CDR3: CAWQRDSGNTIYF
V: TRBV9; size: -; D: TRBD1; J: TRBJ1-2; DNA: TGTGCCAGCAGCGTAGGGACAGGGAACTATGGCTACACCTTC; CDR3: CASSVGTGNYGYTF
V: TRBV11-3; size: -; D: -; J: TRBJ1-1; DNA: TGTGCCAGCAGCTTTTCCCACAGCACTGAAGCTTTCTTT; CDR3: CASSFSHSTEAFF
V: TRBV5-4; size: -; D: -; J: TRBJ2-7; DNA: TGTGCCAGCAGCTTTATGAGGGCAAACGCCTACGAGCAGTACTTC; CDR3: CASSFMRANAYEQYF
V: TRBV18; size: -; D: -; J: TRBJ2-1; DNA: TGTGCCAGCTTAGTCACGAGCTCCTACAATGAGCAGTTCTTC; CDR3: CASLVTSSYNEQFF
V: TRBV5-1; size: many; D: -; J: TRBJ2-7; DNA: TGCGCCAGCAGCTTGCCGGGGGACGAGCAGTACTTC; CDR3: CASSLPGDEQYF
V: TRBV25-1; size: -; D: TRBD1; J: TRBJ1-2; DNA: TGTGCCAGCAGTACTCCGGACAGGGTCTATGGCTACACCTTC; CDR3: CASSTPDRVYGYTF
V: TRBV2; size: -; D: TRBD2; J: TRBJ2-1; DNA: TGTGCCAGCAGCGGGACTAGCGGGAGGGTGTATGAGCAGTTCTTC; CDR3: CASSGTSGRVYEQFF
V: TRBV5-6; size: -; D: TRBD1; J: TRBJ1-2; DNA: TGTGCCAGCTTCCCCCGCACCGACAGGGGGTATGGCTACACCTTC; CDR3: CASFPRTDRGYGYTF
V: TRBV18; size: few; D: -; J: TRBJ1-4; DNA: TGTGCCAGCTCCCCCCCCTCGGGTTCTGAAAAACTGTTTTTT; CDR3: CASSPPSGSEKLFF
V: TRBV5-1; size: -; D: -; J: TRBJ2-1; DNA: TGCGCCAGCAGAATGGTGGGGAGCTCCTACAATGAGCAGTTCTTC; CDR3: CASRMVGSSYNEQFF
V: TRBV28; size: -; D: -; J: TRBJ1-5; DNA: TGTGCCAGCAGGACAAATCAGCCCCAGCATTTT; CDR3: CASRTNQPQHF
V: TRBV18; size: few; D: -; J: TRBJ2-2; DNA: TGTGCCAGCTCACCACCATCATACACCGGGGAGCTGTTTTTT; CDR3: CASSPPSYTGELFF
V: TRBV7-2; size: -; D: -; J: TRBJ1-2; DNA: TGTGCCAGCAGCTTATCAAGCAGGGCTCGTGGCTACACCTTC; CDR3: CASSLSSRARGYTF
V: TRBV19; size: -; D: -; J: TRBJ1-5; DNA: TGTGCCAGTAGCGACTTGACGGGGGTACCCCATCAGCCCCAGCATTTT; CDR3: CASSDLTGVPHQPQHF
V: TRBV30; size: -; D: -; J: TRBJ1-5; DNA: TGTGCCTGGAGTGGAGGAAGGCCGAATCAGCCCCAGCATTTT; CDR3: CAWSGGRPNQPQHF
V: TRBV7-2; size: -; D: -; J: TRBJ2-2; DNA: TGTGCCAGCAGCTTAGCCAGTAACACCGGGGAGCTGTTTTTT; CDR3: CASSLASNTGELFF
V: TRBV7-3; size: -; D: -; J: TRBJ2-5; DNA: TGTGCCAGCAGCTTGCACAGTAACCAAGAGACCCAGTACTTC; CDR3: CASSLHSNQETQYF
V: TRBV27; size: -; D: -; J: TRBJ1-2; DNA: TGTGCCAGCAGCCCAACCGGGGTCTATGGCTACACCTTC; CDR3: CASSPTGVYGYTF
V: TRBV19; size: -; D: -; J: TRBJ1-6; DNA: TGTGCCAGTAGTATCCCCCAGGCTGGATCACCCCTCCACTTT; CDR3: CASSIPQAGSPLHF
V: TRBV6-5; size: -; D: TRBD1; J: TRBJ2-3; DNA: TGTGCCAGCAGCTACCGGGACAGGGGTGCAAATACGCAGTATTTT; CDR3: CASSYRDRGANTQYF
V: TRBV12-3/TRBV12-4; size: -; D: -; J: TRBJ1-2; DNA: TGTGCCAGCACATACAACCTCTATGGCTACACCTTC; CDR3: CASTYNLYGYTF
V: TRBV27; size: -; D: -; J: TRBJ1-6; DNA: TGTGCCAGCAGCCCGATAACGTGGGGGGGAGGGAATTCACCCCTCCACTTT; CDR3: CASSPITWGGGNSPLHF
V: TRBV3-1/TRBV3-2; size: -; D: TRBD1; J: TRBJ1-2; DNA: TGTGCCAGCAGCCTACGGTACCGGGACAGGGTCACCTATGGCTACACCTTC; CDR3: CASSLRYRDRVTYGYTF
V: TRBV19; size: -; D: TRBD1; J: TRBJ1-2; DNA: TGTGCCACCCTCCGCGGGACAGGGGGTTCCGGTAACTATGGCTACACCTTC; CDR3: CATLRGTGGSGNYGYTF
V: TRBV6-1; size: once; D: -; J: TRBJ1-4; DNA: TGTGCCAGCAGTGAACCAGGGGCACCTAATGAAAAACTGTTTTTT; CDR3: CASSEPGAPNEKLFF
V: TRBV5-1; size: -; D: TRBD1; J: TRBJ1-4; DNA: TGCGCCAGCACCTTCCTAGGGGGCGATGAAAAACTGTTTTTT; CDR3: CASTFLGGDEKLFF
V: TRBV30; size: -; D: TRBD1; J: TRBJ1-5; DNA: TGTGCCTGGCAGACAGGGGACCATCAGCCCCAGCATTTT; CDR3: CAWQTGDHQPQHF
V: TRBV19; size: -; D: TRBD2; J: TRBJ2-1; DNA: TGTGCCAGTAGTATAGACGGGAGGCCCTACAACGAGCAGTTCTTC; CDR3: CASSIDGRPYNEQFF
V: TRBV28; size: -; D: TRBD1; J: TRBJ1-6; DNA: TGTGCCAGCAGTTCGCACCCGACAGGGGGCAAAACACCCCTCCACTTT; CDR3: CASSSHPTGGKTPLHF
V: TRBV9; size: -; D: TRBD2; J: TRBJ2-2; DNA: TGTGCCAGCAGCCCCTGGGGGGGGAACACCGGGGAGCTGTTTTTT; CDR3: CASSPWGGNTGELFF
V: TRBV19; size: -; D: -; J: TRBJ2-5; DNA: TGTGCCAGTAGTAGCGCAAGAGAGACCCAGTACTTC; CDR3: CASSSARETQYF
V: TRBV5-1; size: -; D: -; J: TRBJ2-7; DNA: TGCGCCAGCAGCTTGGAACAGTCCAGCTACGAGCAGTACTTC; CDR3: CASSLEQSSYEQYF
V: TRBV14; size: -; D: -; J: TRBJ1-4; DNA: TGTGCCAGCAGCCACGGGACACTAATCGGAAAACTGTTTTTT; CDR3: CASSHGTLIGKLFF
V: TRBV27; size: -; D: -; J: TRBJ2-1; DNA: TGTGCCAGCAGTACAAACAATGAGCAGTTCTTC; CDR3: CASSTNNEQFF
V: TRBV19; size: -; D: -; J: TRBJ2-3; DNA: TGTGCCAGTAGTCCGTCCAGAACAGATACGCAGTATTTT; CDR3: CASSPSRTDTQYF
V: TRBV5-1; size: once; D: -; J: TRBJ2-5; DNA: TGCGCCAGCAGCTTCAACCAAGAGACCCAGTACTTC; CDR3: CASSFNQETQYF
V: TRBV28; size: -; D: TRBD2; J: TRBJ2-1; DNA: TGTGCCAGCAGTTTAGTGACTAGCGGGAGGAATGAGCAGTTCTTC; CDR3: CASSLVTSGRNEQFF
V: TRBV6-2/TRBV6-3; size: -; D: -; J: TRBJ2-5; DNA: TGTGCCAGCAGTTACTCTATGCGGGACCAAGAGACCCAGTACTTC; CDR3: CASSYSMRDQETQYF
V: TRBV18; size: -; D: -; J: TRBJ1-1; DNA: TGTGCCAGCTCACTTGGGCAGAACACTGAAGCTTTCTTT; CDR3: CASSLGQNTEAFF
V: TRBV5-4; size: -; D: TRBD1; J: TRBJ2-7; DNA: TGTGCCAGCAGCTTGCCGGACAGGGGTGCCTACGAGCAGTACTTC; CDR3: CASSLPDRGAYEQYF
V: TRBV5-1; size: -; D: -; J: TRBJ2-2; DNA: TGCGCCGGAAGGAGGGAGACCACCGGGGAGCTGTTTTTT; CDR3: CAGRRETTGELFF
V: TRBV7-2; size: -; D: TRBD1; J: TRBJ1-1; DNA: TGTGCCAGCAGCTTCGGACAGGTGAACACTGAAGCTTTCTTT; CDR3: CASSFGQVNTEAFF